This T cell receptor beta chain was documented in a study of chemoradiotherapy in HPV16-positive cancers. Broader study findings: Functional assays defining HPV-specific T cells used only a couple of HPV16-positive patients. Better recurrence-free survival went with HPV-responsive T-cell expansion in HPV16-positive patients. Candidate HPV-specific clones and E7-related TCR motifs grew in tumor during treatment.

Germline CDR1 LNHDA, CDR2 SQIVND (reference sequence). V shed 3 bases and J shed 5 bases, with 13 bases lying between them. This CDR3 has 14 residues. Details on this clone: Its antigen is still unknown.

TCRdb's copy holds only in-frame clones and misses some; the assay was immunoSEQ multiplex PCR. The sample has some 2,000 clones, about two thirds seen once. The receptor comes from a human donor with HPV-associated anogenital cancer. The material sequenced was tumor tissue, taken from a patient who underwent chemoradiotherapy. This rearrangement joins TRBV19 to TRBJ1-1; weak D call: TRBD1 (5 bases). In nucleotides, the CDR3 is TGTGCCAGTAGTATGTGGACTGGGGGAACTGAAGCTTTCTTT. Its translation is CASSMWTGGTEAFF.